This T cell receptor (beta chain) was obtained from a study of shared clonotypes between healthy human individuals. The study's findings and limits: Rarefaction curves obtained for sorted subsets showed sequencing incomplete despite large depth. Relative to memory subsets, naive subsets generally showed larger estimated richness.

Replicate PCRs for sorted subsets used approximately 190 ng DNA; this equaled about 30,000 T cell genomes. This table comes from immunoSEQ multiplex PCR, and its TCRdb copy is limited to in-frame clones, with some not included. The sample lists over 1.4 million clones; roughly 96% were seen once. Trimming shortened V by 6 bases and J by 0 bases, and 6 bases separated the two germline ends. The CDR3 has 12 amino acids. CDR1 and CDR2 (germline): SNHLY, FYNNEI. Notes on this clone: Its antigen remains unknown.

The sequence was obtained from a man aged 30-40 years in good health. The V gene is TRBV2, the J gene TRBJ2-7; a possible D gene is TRBD1 (5 bases). The sequenced sample consisted of naive CD4+ T cells sorted from blood. Described subset: CD45RA+ positively selected. The CDR3 DNA reads TGTGCCAGCAGGGACAACTCCTACGAGCAGTACTTC. This codes for CASRDNSYEQYF.